This is a list of T cell receptor beta chains from one sample in a study of identical twins. TCRdb reprocessed the 5' RACE reads with MiXCR, giving one entry per CDR3 protein. The sample has 400,000 to 550,000 distinct CDR3 sequences, around an eighth seen once. A further study also used this sample, focusing on yellow fever vaccine responses in identical twins.

Sequencing input: CD4+ T cells sorted from blood. These receptors were collected from a woman between 18 and 29 years old in good health. Both conserved end residues are part of each CDR3. The D gene is left open where the match is weak. Some rows mark clone size as missing; the rest say once, few, many or name a class of expanded clone.

CDR3: CASTSGETEAFF; DNA: TGTGCCAGCACCTCAGGGGAGACTGAAGCTTTCTTT; V: TRBV7-9; size: once; D: -; J: TRBJ1-1
CDR3: CASSSDRGNSPLHF; DNA: TGTGCCAGCAGTTCGGACAGGGGGAATTCACCCCTCCACTTT; V: TRBV12-3/TRBV12-4; size: few; D: TRBD1; J: TRBJ1-6
CDR3: CASSRFRDRDQETQYF; DNA: TGTGCCAGCAGCAGATTCCGGGACAGGGATCAAGAGACCCAGTACTTC; V: TRBV25-1; size: many; D: TRBD1; J: TRBJ2-5
CDR3: CASSYSGTTGELFF; DNA: TGTGCCAGCAGTTACTCCGGCACCACCGGGGAGCTGTTTTTT; V: TRBV6-5; size: -; D: -; J: TRBJ2-2
CDR3: CASSNPAFRFSNNEQFF; DNA: TGTGCCAGTAGTAACCCTGCGTTTAGATTTTCCAACAATGAGCAGTTCTTC; V: TRBV19; size: -; D: -; J: TRBJ2-1
CDR3: CASIRQEVDTEAFF; DNA: TGTGCCAGCATCAGACAGGAGGTGGACACTGAAGCTTTCTTT; V: TRBV6-1; size: few; D: -; J: TRBJ1-1
CDR3: CATSDSAGTSTDTQYF; DNA: TGTGCCACCAGTGATAGTGCCGGAACTAGCACAGATACGCAGTATTTT; V: TRBV24-1; size: many; D: -; J: TRBJ2-3
CDR3: CASGRGQGHYEQYF; DNA: TGTGCCAGCGGTAGGGGCCAGGGGCACTACGAGCAGTACTTC; V: TRBV2; size: -; D: -; J: TRBJ2-7
CDR3: CASTRTFRSEQFGYTF; DNA: TGTGCCAGTACCAGGACATTTCGGTCCGAGCAATTTGGCTACACCTTC; V: TRBV19; size: few; D: -; J: TRBJ1-2
CDR3: CASSHTGNEQFF; DNA: TGTGCCAGCAGCCACACAGGGAATGAGCAGTTCTTC; V: TRBV12-3/TRBV12-4; size: few; D: -; J: TRBJ2-1
CDR3: CASSGYGRDTQYF; DNA: TGTGCCAGCAGTGGATATGGGAGAGATACGCAGTATTTT; V: TRBV6-1; size: -; D: -; J: TRBJ2-3
CDR3: CASSYNGLAGITDTQYF; DNA: TGTGCCAGCAGTTACAACGGACTAGCGGGGATCACAGATACGCAGTATTTT; V: TRBV6-5; size: -; D: TRBD2; J: TRBJ2-3
CDR3: CSAGVQTLTYEQYF; DNA: TGCAGCGCTGGGGTCCAGACACTTACCTACGAGCAGTACTTC; V: TRBV29-1; size: few; D: -; J: TRBJ2-7
CDR3: CASSGLAGGAQYF; DNA: TGTGCCAGCAGTGGTTTAGCGGGAGGTGCGCAGTATTTT; V: TRBV2; size: -; D: TRBD2; J: TRBJ2-3
CDR3: CATHDREFEETQYF; DNA: TGTGCCACCCATGACAGGGAATTTGAAGAGACCCAGTACTTC; V: TRBV6-1; size: -; D: TRBD1; J: TRBJ2-5
CDR3: CASKGIWGAHEAFF; DNA: TGTGCCAGCAAGGGGATATGGGGGGCGCACGAAGCTTTCTTT; V: TRBV28; size: -; D: -; J: TRBJ1-1